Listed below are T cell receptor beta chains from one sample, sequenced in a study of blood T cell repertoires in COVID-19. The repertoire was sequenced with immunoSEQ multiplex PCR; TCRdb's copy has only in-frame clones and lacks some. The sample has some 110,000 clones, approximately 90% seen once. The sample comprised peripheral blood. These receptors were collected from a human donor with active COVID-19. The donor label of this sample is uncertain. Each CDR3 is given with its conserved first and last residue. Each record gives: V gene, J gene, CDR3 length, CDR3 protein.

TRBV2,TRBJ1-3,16,CASSDLGRSSGNTIYF
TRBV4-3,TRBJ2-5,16,CASSPGHGGPRETQYF
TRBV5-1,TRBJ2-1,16,CASSSGTSGSYNEQFF
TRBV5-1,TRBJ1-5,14,CASSWTGLNQPQHF
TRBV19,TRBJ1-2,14,CASSPPTGTYGYTF
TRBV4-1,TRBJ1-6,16,CASSQQGMSYNSPLHF
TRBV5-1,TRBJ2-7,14,CASSLRGGTYEQYF
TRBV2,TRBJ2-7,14,CASTRTASSYEQYF
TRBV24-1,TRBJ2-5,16,CATSDNSGGARETQYF
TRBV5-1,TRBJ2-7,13,CASRGRGSYEQYF
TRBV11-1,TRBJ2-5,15,CASSQGRRRGETQYF
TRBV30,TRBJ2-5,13,CAWSVLLMETQYF
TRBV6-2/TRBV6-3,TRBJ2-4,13,CASSWTGKNIQYF
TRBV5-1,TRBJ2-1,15,CASSPPVGSYNEQFF
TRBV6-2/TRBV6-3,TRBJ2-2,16,CASSPFGGTNTGELFF
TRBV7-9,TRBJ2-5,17,CASSLSSGLAGGQTQYF
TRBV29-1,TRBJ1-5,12,CSVGDSIQPQHF
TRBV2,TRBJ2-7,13,CASRGTGTYEQYF
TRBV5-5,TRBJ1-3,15,CASSLVAASGNTIYF